These 7 T cell receptor beta chains share one sample of origin, sequenced in a study of blood T cell repertoires in COVID-19. Sequencing used immunoSEQ multiplex PCR; TCRdb keeps in-frame clones, though not all of them. The sample has more than 250,000 clones, 70% to 90% seen once. Sequencing was carried out using peripheral blood. The receptors originated from a woman in her 50s with COVID-19, enrolled during active disease.

J is TRBJ2-7 and V is TRBV19, with D hard to call. Trimming removed 6 bases at V and 2 bases at J, with 8 bases between. Looked up from germline, CDR1 is LNHDA and CDR2 is SQIVND (reference sequence). This CDR3 has 12 amino acids. The CDR3 protein is CASSGTTYEQYF. The CDR3 DNA is TGTGCCAGTAGCGGCACTACCTACGAGCAGTACTTC.

The genes are TRBV19 and TRBJ1-1; TRBD1 is a possible D gene (6 bases). Germline V gives CDR1 LNHDA, CDR2 SQIVND (reference sequence). With 3 bases removed from V and 4 bases from J, the gap between germline ends came to 9 bases. CDR3 length: 13 amino acids. DNA for the CDR3: TGTGCCAGTAGTATCAGGGGTGTCACTGAAGCTTTCTTT. This codes for CASSIRGVTEAFF.

This chain connects TRBV7-2 to TRBJ2-7; a weak D match, TRBD1 (6 bases). V gave up 5 bases and J gave up 1 base, with 27 bases separating them. Germline-derived CDR1 and CDR2 are SGHTA and FQGNSA. The CDR3 contains 19 residues. The CDR3 DNA sequence: TGTGCCAGCAGCCTTACGGGCTTCATACGACAGGAGCCATCCTACGAGCAGTACTTC. It yields the protein CASSLTGFIRQEPSYEQYF.

J is TRBJ2-7 and V is TRBV27; tentative D call: TRBD1 (5 bases). V was trimmed by 0 bases and J by 2 bases, leaving 8 bases between them. CDR1 MNHEY and CDR2 SMNVEV come from the germline V gene (reference sequence). The CDR3 is 14 residues long. DNA of the CDR3: TGTGCCAGCAGTTTATCGATGACAGCCTACGAGCAGTACTTC. Amino acids: CASSLSMTAYEQYF.

V usage is TRBV5-6 and J usage is TRBJ1-5, with no clear D. CDR1 and CDR2 from the germline V gene are SGHDT and YYEEEE. The V gene lost 0 bases and the J gene lost 1 base, with 11 bases spanning the gap. This CDR3 is 16 amino acids long. CDR3 amino acids: CASSLGVTGSNQPQHF. CDR3 nucleotide sequence: TGTGCCAGCAGCTTGGGTGTAACGGGAAGCAATCAGCCCCAGCATTTT.

This chain uses TRBV10-3 with TRBJ1-1, with D perhaps matching TRBD1 (5 bases). This CDR3 is built from 13 residues. The germline gives CDR1 ENHRY, CDR2 SYGVKD. Trimming removed 6 bases from V and 4 bases from J, with 12 bases in between. The CDR3 region is CAIRQDKVTEAFF. DNA of the CDR3: TGTGCCATCAGACAGGATAAGGTCACTGAAGCTTTCTTT.

This chain connects TRBV19 to TRBJ1-1; D might be TRBD1 (6 bases). Trimming took off 6 bases at V and 4 bases at J, with 15 bases between the two ends. CDR3 size: 14 residues. The germline gives CDR1 LNHDA, CDR2 SQIVND (reference sequence). The CDR3 loop is CASSHREPGTEAFF. The CDR3 nucleotides read TGTGCCAGTAGCCACAGGGAGCCCGGCACTGAAGCTTTCTTT.